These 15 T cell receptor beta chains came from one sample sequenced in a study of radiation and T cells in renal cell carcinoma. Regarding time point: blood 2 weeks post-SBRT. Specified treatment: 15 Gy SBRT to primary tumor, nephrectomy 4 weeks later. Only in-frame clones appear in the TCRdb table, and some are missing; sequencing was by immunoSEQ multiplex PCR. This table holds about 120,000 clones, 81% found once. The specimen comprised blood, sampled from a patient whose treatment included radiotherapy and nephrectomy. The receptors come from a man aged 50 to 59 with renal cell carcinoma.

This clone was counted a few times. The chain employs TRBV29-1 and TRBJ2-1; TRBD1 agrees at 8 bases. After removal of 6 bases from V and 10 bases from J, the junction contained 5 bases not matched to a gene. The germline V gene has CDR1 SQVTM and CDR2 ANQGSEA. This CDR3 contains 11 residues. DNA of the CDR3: TGCAGCGTAGGACAGGGCCTGGAGCAGTTCTTC. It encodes CSVGQGLEQFF.

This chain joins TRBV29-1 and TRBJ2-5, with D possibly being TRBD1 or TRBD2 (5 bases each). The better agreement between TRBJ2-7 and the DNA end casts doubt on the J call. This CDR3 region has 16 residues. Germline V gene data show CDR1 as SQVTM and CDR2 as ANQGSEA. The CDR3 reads CSVEDLFGTGSYEQYF. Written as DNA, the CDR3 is TGCAGCGTTGAAGATTTATTTGGGACGGGATCCTACGAGCAGTACTTC.

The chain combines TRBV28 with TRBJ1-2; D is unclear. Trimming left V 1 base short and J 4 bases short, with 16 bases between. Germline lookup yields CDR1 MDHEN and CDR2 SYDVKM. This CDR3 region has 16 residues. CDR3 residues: CASSLSSPEFGYGYTF. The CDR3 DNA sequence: TGTGCCAGCAGTTTATCATCACCCGAATTCGGCTATGGCTACACCTTC.

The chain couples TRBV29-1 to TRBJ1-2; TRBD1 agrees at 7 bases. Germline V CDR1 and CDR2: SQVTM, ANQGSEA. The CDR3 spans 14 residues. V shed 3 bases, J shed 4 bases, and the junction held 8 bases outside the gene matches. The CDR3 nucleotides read TGCAGCGTTGAGGACAGGCTAAGGGTCTATGGCTACACCTTC. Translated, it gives CSVEDRLRVYGYTF.

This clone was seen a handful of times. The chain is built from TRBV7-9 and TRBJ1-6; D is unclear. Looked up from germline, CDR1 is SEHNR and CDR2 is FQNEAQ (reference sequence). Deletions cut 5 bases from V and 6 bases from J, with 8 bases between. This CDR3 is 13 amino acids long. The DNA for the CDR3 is TGTGCCAGCAGCGTATATGGTAATTCACCCCTCCACTTT. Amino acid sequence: CASSVYGNSPLHF.

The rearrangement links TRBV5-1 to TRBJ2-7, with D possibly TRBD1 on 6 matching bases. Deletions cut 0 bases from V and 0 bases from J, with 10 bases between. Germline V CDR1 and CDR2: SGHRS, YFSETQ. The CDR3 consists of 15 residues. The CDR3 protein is CASSLDRTASYEQYF. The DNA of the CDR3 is TGCGCCAGCAGCTTGGACCGGACAGCCTCCTACGAGCAGTACTTC.

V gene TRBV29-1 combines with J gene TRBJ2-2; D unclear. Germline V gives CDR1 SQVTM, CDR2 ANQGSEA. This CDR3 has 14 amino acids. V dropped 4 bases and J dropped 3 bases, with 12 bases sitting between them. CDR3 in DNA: TGCAGCGTTGGGGGTATGGCGGACACCGGGGAGCTGTTTTTT. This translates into CSVGGMADTGELFF.

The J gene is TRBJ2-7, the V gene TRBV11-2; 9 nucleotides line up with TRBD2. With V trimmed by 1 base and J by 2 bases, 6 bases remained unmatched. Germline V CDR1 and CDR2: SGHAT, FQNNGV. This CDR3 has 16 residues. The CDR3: CASSLGPSGTTYEQYF. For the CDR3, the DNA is TGTGCCAGCAGCTTAGGTCCTAGCGGGACTACCTACGAGCAGTACTTC.

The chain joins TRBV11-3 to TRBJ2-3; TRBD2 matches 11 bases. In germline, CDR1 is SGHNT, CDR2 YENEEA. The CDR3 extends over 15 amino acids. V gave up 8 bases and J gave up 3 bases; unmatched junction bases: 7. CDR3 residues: CASATGTSGTDTQYF. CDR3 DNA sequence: TGTGCCAGCGCCACCGGGACTAGCGGAACAGATACGCAGTATTTT. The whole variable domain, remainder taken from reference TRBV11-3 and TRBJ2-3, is EAGVVQSPRYKIIEKKQPVAFWCNPISGHNTLYWYLQNLGQGPELLIRYENEEAVDDSQLPKDRFSAERLKGVDSTLKIQPAELGDSAVYLCASATGTSGTDTQYFGPGTRLTVL.

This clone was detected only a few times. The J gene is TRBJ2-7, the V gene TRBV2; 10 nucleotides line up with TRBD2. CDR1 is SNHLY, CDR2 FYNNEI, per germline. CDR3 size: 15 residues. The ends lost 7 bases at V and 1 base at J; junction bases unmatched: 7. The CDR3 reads CASKSLAGESYEQYF. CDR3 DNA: TGTGCCAGCAAAAGTCTAGCGGGAGAGTCCTACGAGCAGTACTTC.

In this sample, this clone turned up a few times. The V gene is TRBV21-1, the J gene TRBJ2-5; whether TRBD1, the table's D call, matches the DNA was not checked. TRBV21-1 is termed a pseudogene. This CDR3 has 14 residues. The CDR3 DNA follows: TGTGCCAGCAGCAAACCCCCAGGCCGAGAGACCCAGTACTTC. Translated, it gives CASSKPPGRETQYF.

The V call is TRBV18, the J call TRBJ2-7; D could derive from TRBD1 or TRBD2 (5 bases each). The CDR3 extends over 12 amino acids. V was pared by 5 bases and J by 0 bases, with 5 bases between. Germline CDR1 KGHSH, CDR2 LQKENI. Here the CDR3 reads CASSGTSYEQYF. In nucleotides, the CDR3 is TGTGCCAGCTCAGGGACCTCCTACGAGCAGTACTTC.

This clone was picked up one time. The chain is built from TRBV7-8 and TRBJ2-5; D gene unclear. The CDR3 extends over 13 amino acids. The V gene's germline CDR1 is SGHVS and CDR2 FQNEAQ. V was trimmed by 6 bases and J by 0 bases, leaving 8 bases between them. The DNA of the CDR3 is TGTGCCAGCAGTCCAGACTACCAAGAGACCCAGTACTTC. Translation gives CASSPDYQETQYF.

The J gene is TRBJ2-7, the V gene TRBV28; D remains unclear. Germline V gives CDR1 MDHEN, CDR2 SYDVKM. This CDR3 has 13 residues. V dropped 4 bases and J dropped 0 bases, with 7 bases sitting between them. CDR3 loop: CASSWLTSYEQYF. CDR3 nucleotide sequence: TGTGCCAGCAGTTGGCTTACCTCCTACGAGCAGTACTTC.

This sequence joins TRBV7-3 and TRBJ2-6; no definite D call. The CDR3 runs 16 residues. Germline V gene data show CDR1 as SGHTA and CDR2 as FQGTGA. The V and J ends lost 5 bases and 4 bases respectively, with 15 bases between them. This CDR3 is CASSLGSQTGANVLTF. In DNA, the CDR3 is TGTGCCAGCAGCCTCGGGTCACAGACGGGGGCCAACGTCCTGACTTTC.